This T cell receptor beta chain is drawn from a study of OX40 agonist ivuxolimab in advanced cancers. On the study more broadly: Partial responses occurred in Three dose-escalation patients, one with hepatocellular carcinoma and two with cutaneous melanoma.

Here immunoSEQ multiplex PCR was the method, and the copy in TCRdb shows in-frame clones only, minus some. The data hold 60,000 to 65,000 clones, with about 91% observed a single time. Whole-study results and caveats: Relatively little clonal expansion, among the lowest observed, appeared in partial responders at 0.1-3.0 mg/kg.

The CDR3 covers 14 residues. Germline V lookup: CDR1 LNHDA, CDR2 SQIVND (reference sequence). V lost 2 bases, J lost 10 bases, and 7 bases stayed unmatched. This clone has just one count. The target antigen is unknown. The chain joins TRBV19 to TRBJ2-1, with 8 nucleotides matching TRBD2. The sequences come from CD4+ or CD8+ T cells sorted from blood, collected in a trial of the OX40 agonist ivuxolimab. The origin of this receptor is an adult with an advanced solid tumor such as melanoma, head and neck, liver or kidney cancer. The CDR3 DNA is TGTGCCAGTAGTATAACGGGAGGGCCTGGGGAGCAGTTCTTC. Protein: CASSITGGPGEQFF.